A selection of T cell receptor beta chains follows, all from one sample in a study of beta chain features in type 1 diabetes. Sequenced by immunoSEQ multiplex PCR; TCRdb stores in-frame clones only, minus some. This table holds about 140,000 clones, 6.5% to 8.5% found once. The sequencing sample was made of central memory CD4+ T cells from blood. Receptor source: a woman in her twenties or thirties in good health. Each CDR3 is given with its conserved first and last residue. The D gene is left open where the match is weak. Clone size, where shown, is once, few, many, or a class for clones that have expanded.

D	V	J	size	DNA	CDR3
TRBD1	TRBV7-8	TRBJ2-1	many	TGTGCCAGCAGCTTCGGGACAGATATCTACAATGAGCAGTTCTTC	CASSFGTDIYNEQFF
.	TRBV29-1	TRBJ1-1	few	TGCAGCGTTGGGCTAAAGGGGGGGACTGAAGCTTTCTTT	CSVGLKGGTEAFF
.	TRBV7-9	TRBJ1-2	.	TGTGCCAGCAGCTTAGTAGTAAGGGGTACTAATGGCTACACCTTC	CASSLVVRGTNGYTF
TRBD2	TRBV6-6	TRBJ2-5	.	TGTGCCAGCAGTTACTCGAATCGGGAGGGCCAAGAGACCCAGTACTTC	CASSYSNREGQETQYF
.	TRBV7-2	TRBJ2-3	few	TGTGCCAGCACTAGCACAGATACGCAGTATTTT	CASTSTDTQYF
TRBD2	TRBV18	TRBJ2-7	.	TGTGCCAGCTCACCCGGGACTAGCGAGTCCTACGAGCAGTACTTC	CASSPGTSESYEQYF
TRBD1	TRBV18	TRBJ1-3	.	TGTGCCAGCTCAACCGGGACAGGGGGCTCTGGAAACACCATATATTTT	CASSTGTGGSGNTIYF
.	TRBV30	TRBJ1-1	.	TGTGCCTGGAGTTCAACCCAGGGTACTGAAGCTTTCTTT	CAWSSTQGTEAFF
TRBD1	TRBV4-3	TRBJ2-2	.	TGCGCCAGCAGGCAAAACAGGGGTACCGGGGAGCTGTTTTTT	CASRQNRGTGELFF
.	TRBV28	TRBJ2-1	few	TGTGCCAGCAGTTTACCCCGGGGTATAAATGAGCAGTTCTTC	CASSLPRGINEQFF
TRBD1	TRBV7-6	TRBJ2-7	.	TGTGCCAGCAGCTCACAGACAGGGGCCTACGAGCAGTACTTC	CASSSQTGAYEQYF
TRBD1	TRBV28	TRBJ1-5	.	TGTGCCAGCAGACGACAGGGAGAGGTGTGGCAGCCCCAGCATTTT	CASRRQGEVWQPQHF
TRBD1	TRBV7-2	TRBJ1-2	.	TGTGCCAGCAGCCAAGATCTTGGGACAGGCTATGGCTACACCTTC	CASSQDLGTGYGYTF
.	TRBV30	TRBJ2-5	.	TGTGCCTGGAGTGTACAAGTTCAAGAGACCCAGTACTTC	CAWSVQVQETQYF
TRBD2	TRBV4-2	TRBJ2-1	.	TGTGCCAGCAGCCAAGATCGGAGCGGGAGGGGGGTCAATGAGCAGTTCTTC	CASSQDRSGRGVNEQFF
.	TRBV18	TRBJ2-7	.	TGTGCCAGCTCACCACCGGGGCGGTACAGCTCCTACGAGCAGTACTTC	CASSPPGRYSSYEQYF
.	TRBV10-3	TRBJ1-4	few	TGTGCCATCAGTGAGGGCACTAATGAAAAACTGTTTTTT	CAISEGTNEKLFF
TRBD2	TRBV14	TRBJ2-3	few	TGTGCCAGCAGCCAAGGTTTTAGCGGGAGAGTCGGACGGACAGATACGCAGTATTTT	CASSQGFSGRVGRTDTQYF
.	TRBV2	TRBJ1-2	.	TGTGCCAGCAGTACACCTGGACAGAAGAATAACTATGGCTACACCTTC	CASSTPGQKNNYGYTF
TRBD2	TRBV19	TRBJ2-2	.	TGTGCCACCAAATCCGGGACTACTCTGGGACTTGTTACCGGGGAGCTGTTTTTT	CATKSGTTLGLVTGELFF
TRBD2	TRBV6-5	TRBJ2-7	.	TGTGCCAGCAGTAGGGCTAGCGGAGGCGAGCAGTACTTC	CASSRASGGEQYF
TRBD1	TRBV27	TRBJ2-2	.	TGTGCCAGCAGTTTACAGGGGGACACCGGGGAGCTGTTTTTT	CASSLQGDTGELFF
TRBD2	TRBV7-9	TRBJ2-4	.	TGTGCCAGCAGCCTTAGCGGGCCGATAAACATTCAGTACTTC	CASSLSGPINIQYF
TRBD1	TRBV2	TRBJ2-3	few	TGTGCCAGCAGTGGACAGGGGGCCACAGATACGCAGTATTTT	CASSGQGATDTQYF
.	TRBV5-4	TRBJ1-2	few	TGTGCCAGCGGGAAATACAGGGACAAGAATGGCTACACCTTC	CASGKYRDKNGYTF
TRBD2	TRBV28	TRBJ2-3	.	TGTGCCAGCAGTTTATATTATCTAGCGGGAAGCACAGATACGCAGTATTTT	CASSLYYLAGSTDTQYF
TRBD2	TRBV28	TRBJ2-1	.	TGTGCCAGCAGGCTGGGTAGCGGGAGCTCCTACAATGAGCAGTTCTTC	CASRLGSGSSYNEQFF
TRBD1	TRBV6-1	TRBJ1-2	few	TGTGCCAGCAGGGGGGACAGCGGTTCTGGCTACACCTTC	CASRGDSGSGYTF
TRBD1	TRBV10-3	TRBJ1-1	.	TGTGCCATCGCAGGGGGCGTGAACACTGAAGCTTTCTTT	CAIAGGVNTEAFF
TRBD1	TRBV7-9	TRBJ2-5	few	TGTGCCAGCAGCTCCCAAGACAGGGGAGAGACCCAGTACTTC	CASSSQDRGETQYF
.	TRBV30	TRBJ1-4	.	TGTGCCTGGAATCCCGAGCAGGGGAAGGGTGAAAAACTGTTTTTT	CAWNPEQGKGEKLFF